The clone carrying this T cell receptor (beta chain) was seen more than once but under ten times. Antigen: not known. A single base separates this from a much larger clone, so it may be a read error. V was shortened by 6 bases and J by 1 base, with 12 bases between the two germline ends. Looked up from germline, CDR1 is MDHEN and CDR2 is SYDVKM. The CDR3 has 14 residues. The sample is drawn from a study of Graves' ophthalmopathy and Graves' hyperthyroidism. Findings and limits, study-wide: Both a roughly 68% sensitivity and an approximately 72% specificity characterized the model's predictions of ophthalmopathy progression. Most expanded clonotypes from thyroid (those above 0.001 frequency) were also found in blood.

The study excluded patients with other autoimmune diseases, uncontrolled infections, pregnancy or lactation. For repertoire sequencing, the TCR beta CDR3 regions were amplified from RNA transcripts. The library came from an HTBI-primed first-round RT-PCR and a second-round multiplex PCR. TCRdb re-analysed the multiplex PCR reads in MiXCR, keeping a single row per CDR3 protein. This sample yields around 1.1 million distinct CDR3 sequences, of which roughly 35% are seen a single time; around 10% belongs to the top ten. The sample taken for sequencing was peripheral blood or thyroid tissue (not recorded which). The sequence was collected from an adult man with Graves' hyperthyroidism. The V call is TRBV28, the J call TRBJ1-1; D might be TRBD1 (5 bases). The CDR3, as DNA: TGTGCCAGCAGACCGGGACGGGCGAACACTGAAGCTTTCTTT. It specifies CASRPGRANTEAFF.